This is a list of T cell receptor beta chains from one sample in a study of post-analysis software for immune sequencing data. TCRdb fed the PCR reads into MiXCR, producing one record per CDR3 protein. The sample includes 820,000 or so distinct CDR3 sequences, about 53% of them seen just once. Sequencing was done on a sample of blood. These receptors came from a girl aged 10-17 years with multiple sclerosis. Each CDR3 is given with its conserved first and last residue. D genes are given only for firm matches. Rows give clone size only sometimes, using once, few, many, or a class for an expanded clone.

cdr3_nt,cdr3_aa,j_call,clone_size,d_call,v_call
TGCAGCGTTGAGAAAACAGGACGTACTGGGGCCAACGTCCTGACTTTC,CSVEKTGRTGANVLTF,TRBJ2-6,few,.,TRBV29-1
TGTGCCAGCACTTCTCGTTTATCTGGACAGGGGGAAATGGGCGGTGAAGCTTTCTTT,CASTSRLSGQGEMGGEAFF,TRBJ1-1,.,TRBD1,TRBV12-3/TRBV12-4
TGCAGTGCTAGAGCTAACTATGGCTACACCTTC,CSARANYGYTF,TRBJ1-2,.,.,TRBV20-1
TGCAGCGTTGGGACAGGGGCGAAAACTGAAGCTTTCTTT,CSVGTGAKTEAFF,TRBJ1-1,.,TRBD1,TRBV29-1
TGTGCCAGCAGTGCAAACCTCTTCGGCAATCAGCCCCAGCATTTT,CASSANLFGNQPQHF,TRBJ1-5,.,.,TRBV27
TGTGCCAGCAGTGATACAGGGAAGGCACCCCTCCACTTT,CASSDTGKAPLHF,TRBJ1-6,few,.,TRBV25-1
TGCGCCAGCAGCTTGGGTGGCAGCCGAAGCACAGATACGCAGTATTTT,CASSLGGSRSTDTQYF,TRBJ2-3,few,.,TRBV5-1
TGCGCCAGCACCCCGGCGCAAGCGGTCTCCTACAATGAGCAGTTCTTC,CASTPAQAVSYNEQFF,TRBJ2-1,.,.,TRBV5-1
TGCAGTGCTAGAGATCGGCGGGGGGTGTATGAAAAACTGTTTTTT,CSARDRRGVYEKLFF,TRBJ1-4,.,.,TRBV20-1
TGTGCCAGCAGCCAAGGGACAGGGGATACGAACACCGGGGAGCTGTTTTTT,CASSQGTGDTNTGELFF,TRBJ2-2,.,TRBD1,TRBV3-1
TGCAGTGCGAATACAGGGGGCGTAACGTACCAAGAGACCCAGTACTTC,CSANTGGVTYQETQYF,TRBJ2-5,.,TRBD1,TRBV20-1
TGCAGTGCTCCCGACGCAACCAATGAGCAGTTCTTC,CSAPDATNEQFF,TRBJ2-1,.,.,TRBV20-1
TGTGCCATCACCCATAGCGGGAGTATCGACACCGGGGAGCTGTTTTTT,CAITHSGSIDTGELFF,TRBJ2-2,.,TRBD2,TRBV10-3
TGCAGCGCGCCCGTACTATCTGGACATTCTAGCACAGATACGCAGTATTTT,CSAPVLSGHSSTDTQYF,TRBJ2-3,.,.,TRBV29-1
TGCAGTGCTAGGGCCTTTGTAGGGGGAGAAGAGACCCAGTACTTC,CSARAFVGGEETQYF,TRBJ2-5,.,.,TRBV20-1
TGTGCCAGCAGTGATTCCACCGGGGGCTGGCAGTACTTC,CASSDSTGGWQYF,TRBJ2-7,.,.,TRBV25-1